This entry lists 26 T cell receptor beta chains sequenced from one sample in a study of Tregs in tolerant kidney transplant recipients. Assay: immunoSEQ multiplex PCR; the TCRdb copy retains only in-frame clones and omits some. The sample has more than 60,000 clones; approximately 85% are singletons. The sample consisted of Tregs from blood, taken before the transplant. Receptors originate from a human donor who received a combined kidney and bone marrow transplant.

This chain uses TRBV5-8 with TRBJ2-5, with D maybe TRBD1 (5 bases). Germline values: CDR1 SGHTS, CDR2 YDEGEE. The CDR3 covers 14 residues. V was cut by 0 bases and J by 2 bases, with 8 bases left in between. CDR3 sequence (DNA): TGTGCCAGCAGCTTGGGACAGCGACAAGAGACCCAGTACTTC. Its translation is CASSLGQRQETQYF.

The chain links TRBV7-2 to TRBJ2-2; the D gene is possibly TRBD1 (5 bases). The V gene's germline CDR1 is SGHTA and CDR2 FQGNSA. V was trimmed by 0 bases and J by 4 bases, leaving 6 bases between them. The CDR3 has 14 residues. In DNA, the CDR3 is TGTGCCAGCAGCTTAGCAGGGGTCACCGGGGAGCTGTTTTTT. Encoded protein: CASSLAGVTGELFF.

This clone was seen a single time. This chain links TRBV27 with TRBJ2-7, with 7 bases that match TRBD1. The trim removed 6 bases at V and 1 base at J, leaving 9 bases unmatched. The CDR3 is 15 residues long. The V gene's germline CDR1 is MNHEY and CDR2 SMNVEV (reference sequence). The CDR3 nucleotides read TGTGCCAGCAGCAAACAGGGGATCCTTTCCTACGAGCAGTACTTC. Residues: CASSKQGILSYEQYF.

This clone turned up a few times. The V and J genes are TRBV6-5 and TRBJ1-1; 10 nucleotides line up with TRBD1. Per germline, CDR1 MNHEY and CDR2 SVGAGI. The CDR3 length is 15 residues. After removal of 5 bases from V and 6 bases from J, the junction contained 9 bases not matched to a gene. CDR3 DNA sequence: TGTGCCAGCAGTGGGTATGGGACAGGGGCTCCTGAAGCTTTCTTT. Translating it yields CASSGYGTGAPEAFF.

The genes are TRBV5-4 and TRBJ1-5, with 7 bases lining up with TRBD1. From germline, CDR1 is SGHNT and CDR2 YYREEE (reference sequence). This CDR3 has 14 amino acids. V shed 1 base, J shed 9 bases, and the junction held 7 bases outside the gene matches. The DNA for the CDR3 is TGTGCCAGCAGCTTGATGCAGGGGGGTGGGCCCCAGCATTTT. Translating gives CASSLMQGGGPQHF.

The chain links TRBV5-8 to TRBJ1-2, with D unclear. The CDR3 has 15 residues. Germline V lookup: CDR1 SGHTS, CDR2 YDEGEE. Trimming removed 0 bases from V and 3 bases from J, with 12 bases in between. The CDR3 protein is CASSLAAAVDYGYTF. CDR3 in DNA: TGTGCCAGCAGCTTGGCAGCCGCTGTGGACTATGGCTACACCTTC.

The CDR3 region has the DNA TGCGCCAGCAGCTTCTCCAGACTAGTCGAGGAGCAGTACTTC. It yields the protein CASSFSRLVEEQYF. The chain uses TRBV5-1 and TRBJ2-7, with a tentative D call TRBD2 (6 bases). The V gene lost 2 bases and the J gene lost 7 bases, with 16 bases spanning the gap. Per germline, CDR1 SGHRS and CDR2 YFSETQ. The CDR3 runs to 14 residues.

J is TRBJ2-7 and V is TRBV11-2; 7 positions agree with TRBD1. This CDR3 has 15 residues. Germline CDR1 reads SGHAT; CDR2 reads FQNNGV. The V gene end was trimmed by 5 bases and the J gene end by 0 bases; junction bases not matched to a gene: 7. The CDR3 loop is CASSPTGASSYEQYF. DNA of the CDR3: TGTGCCAGCAGCCCTACAGGGGCGAGCTCCTACGAGCAGTACTTC.

This clone has just one count. V and J are TRBV4-3 and TRBJ2-5; TRBD2 agrees at 7 bases. Germline trimming cut 4 bases from V and 5 bases from J; bases unmatched to any gene: 7. The CDR3 has 14 residues. The germline CDR1 and CDR2 sequences are LGHNA and YSLEER. The CDR3, as DNA: TGCGCCAGCAGCCTGAGGGCGGGAGCCGAGACCCAGTACTTC. Translating it yields CASSLRAGAETQYF.

The chain is built from TRBV10-3 and TRBJ2-3; 10 bases map to TRBD2. The CDR3 totals 16 residues. The germline V gene encodes CDR1 ENHRY and CDR2 SYGVKD. V shed 3 bases and J 4 bases; nucleotides not matched to a gene: 7. CDR3 region: CAISEGLAGASDTQYF. The CDR3 region has the DNA TGTGCCATCAGTGAAGGGCTAGCGGGGGCCTCAGATACGCAGTATTTT.

Only one count was recorded for this clone. The J gene is TRBJ2-1, the V gene TRBV5-1; unclear D gene. Germline V CDR1 and CDR2: SGHRS, YFSETQ. Trimming pared 4 bases from V and 10 bases from J, leaving 18 bases between. This CDR3 has 14 amino acids. CDR3 sequence reads: CASSTTSSSLEQFF. In nucleotides, the CDR3 is TGCGCCAGCAGCACAACCTCTAGTTCTCTCGAGCAGTTCTTC.

This clone was counted a few times. This rearrangement joins TRBV19 to TRBJ1-2; a weak D match, TRBD1 (5 bases). Germline CDR1 reads LNHDA; CDR2 reads SQIVND (reference sequence). V dropped 7 bases and J dropped 1 base, with 13 bases sitting between them. There are 14 residues in the CDR3. DNA for the CDR3: TGTGCCAGTATCCCAGGGAGTCTTAACTATGGCTACACCTTC. Its translation: CASIPGSLNYGYTF.

V gene TRBV5-1 combines with J gene TRBJ2-2, with D tentatively TRBD1 (5 bases). Trimming stripped 4 bases from V and 4 bases from J, with 11 bases between. CDR1 is SGHRS, CDR2 YFSETQ, per germline. CDR3 length: 14 amino acids. This chain's CDR3 is CASSMTVSTGELFF. CDR3 nucleotide sequence: TGCGCCAGCAGCATGACAGTATCCACCGGGGAGCTGTTTTTT. The whole variable domain, filled in from reference TRBV5-1 and TRBJ2-2, reads KAGVTQTPRYLIKTRGQQVTLSCSPISGHRSVSWYQQTPGQGLQFLFEYFSETQRNKGNFPGRFSGRQFSNSRSEMNVSTLELGDSALYLCASSMTVSTGELFFGEGSRLTVL.

Only one count was recorded for this clone. At one boundary the junction diverges from the germline segment, which might be a read error. This chain links TRBV2 with TRBJ1-4; D ambiguous. The CDR3 sequence is 12 residues long. CDR1 is SNHLY and CDR2 is FYNNEI in the germline V gene. CDR3 in amino acids: CASREGGEKLFF. CDR3 DNA: TGTGCCAGCAGGGAAGGTGGGGAAAAACTGTTTTTT.

The gene calls are TRBV6-5 and TRBJ2-7; 7 positions agree with TRBD1. The J segment lost 0 bases and the V segment lost 5 bases, leaving 7 bases of the junction unmatched. Germline loops: CDR1 MNHEY, CDR2 SVGAGI. The CDR3 extends over 15 amino acids. CDR3 protein: CASSQPRTGSYEQYF. The DNA of the CDR3 is TGTGCCAGCAGTCAACCCCGGACAGGCTCCTACGAGCAGTACTTC.

The table lists this clone with a count of one. The chain links TRBV4-1 to TRBJ2-7; D is unclear. The CDR3 totals 15 residues. The germline V gene encodes CDR1 MGHRA and CDR2 YSYEKL. V lost 0 bases, J lost 2 bases, and 11 bases lay in between. This chain's CDR3 is CASSQEIVQTYEQYF. Written as DNA, the CDR3 is TGCGCCAGCAGCCAAGAGATAGTGCAAACCTACGAGCAGTACTTC.

This clone was detected only once. The CDR3 DNA reads as TGTGCCAGCAGTGAGACCAAGGGTCAGACAACTAATGAAAAACTGTTTTTT. It encodes CASSETKGQTTNEKLFF. The chain combines TRBV25-1 with TRBJ1-4; D is unresolved. The germline V gene encodes CDR1 MGHDK and CDR2 SYGVNS. Trimming removed 3 bases at V and 0 bases at J, with 14 bases between. CDR3 size: 17 residues.

The rearrangement joins TRBV5-1 to TRBJ1-1; D remains unclear. This CDR3 has 15 amino acids. Trimming removed 1 base at V and 3 bases at J, with 13 bases between. Germline V CDR1 and CDR2: SGHRS, YFSETQ. CDR3: CASSLMAGSDTEAFF. The CDR3 region has the DNA TGCGCCAGCAGCTTGATGGCAGGTTCTGACACTGAAGCTTTCTTT.

The chain carries TRBV2 and TRBJ1-4; no firm D call. This CDR3 has 15 residues. Between the trimmed V and J ends, which lost 5 bases and 5 bases, there was a span of 15 bases. Germline V gene data show CDR1 as SNHLY and CDR2 as FYNNEI. CDR3 sequence reads: CASSWTDFSNEKLFF. DNA for the CDR3: TGTGCCAGCAGTTGGACGGACTTTTCGAATGAAAAACTGTTTTTT.

A few counts support this clone. The chain is built from TRBV7-8 and TRBJ1-5; 7 nucleotides align to TRBD1. The germline V gene has CDR1 SGHVS and CDR2 FQNEAQ. The V and J ends lost 1 base and 2 bases, in that order; junction bases with no gene match: 5. This CDR3 has 16 residues. The CDR3: CASSLGTGVGNQPQHF. The CDR3, as DNA: TGTGCCAGCAGCTTAGGCACAGGGGTAGGCAATCAGCCCCAGCATTTT.

The V gene is TRBV30, the J gene TRBJ2-1; 8 positions match TRBD1. V lost 6 bases, J lost 1 base, and 8 bases stayed unmatched. The CDR3 contains 15 residues. Germline V gives CDR1 GTSNPN, CDR2 SVGIG (reference sequence). This CDR3 reads CACPRTGQSYNEQFF. The CDR3 DNA is TGTGCCTGCCCCCGGACAGGGCAGTCCTACAATGAGCAGTTCTTC.

The CDR3 coding sequence is TGTGCCACATCTCCCGGGACGTTGAACACTGAAGCTTTCTTT. Translating it yields CATSPGTLNTEAFF. This chain uses TRBV2 with TRBJ1-1, with a tentative D call TRBD1 (5 bases). CDR3 size: 14 residues. Trimming cost V 10 bases and J 0 bases, with 15 bases left between them. Germline V CDR1 and CDR2: SNHLY, FYNNEI.

This rearrangement joins TRBV11-3 to TRBJ2-7; TRBD2 agrees at 7 bases. Trimming took 5 bases from V and 4 from J; bases not matched to a gene: 14. This CDR3 spans 16 amino acids. Per germline, CDR1 SGHNT and CDR2 YENEEA. The CDR3 loop reads CASSHSDLAVGYEQYF. The CDR3 DNA sequence: TGTGCCAGCAGCCACTCCGATCTAGCGGTTGGTTACGAGCAGTACTTC.

This clone was seen a single time. The chain has TRBV5-1 and TRBJ1-1; D unclear. Germline V gene data show CDR1 as SGHRS and CDR2 as YFSETQ. The CDR3 has 14 residues. With 4 bases removed from V and 3 bases from J, the gap between germline ends came to 13 bases. The DNA for the CDR3 is TGCGCCAGCAGCCCGCCCGGACCCGACACTGAAGCTTTCTTT. Translating it yields CASSPPGPDTEAFF.

Comments on this clone: Germline and junction disagree at one end, which may indicate a read error. The chain carries TRBV14 and TRBJ2-7, with a tentative D call TRBD2 (5 bases). The CDR3 spans 12 residues. Germline CDR1 SGHDN, CDR2 FVKESK. CDR3 amino acids: CASSPLSGERYF. CDR3 bases: TGTGCCAGCAGCCCCTTAAGCGGCGAGCGGTACTTC.

CDR3 nucleotide sequence: TGTGCCAGCAGCTTAAGAAGCGGGGGGGCGATAGATACGCAGTATTTT. Its protein product is CASSLRSGGAIDTQYF. This chain links TRBV7-9 with TRBJ2-3, with 10 nucleotides matching TRBD2. CDR3 length equals 16 residues. CDR1 is SEHNR and CDR2 is FQNEAQ in the germline V gene (reference sequence). J lost 5 bases, V lost 2 bases, and 7 bases had no gene match.